The 18 T cell receptor beta chains given below trace back to one sample, sequenced in a study of OX40 agonist ivuxolimab in advanced cancers. Clones were read by immunoSEQ multiplex PCR, and TCRdb kept only the in-frame ones, dropping some. The sample includes tens of thousands of clones, 70% to 90% of them seen just once. The specimen comprised CD4+ or CD8+ T cells sorted from blood, sampled in a trial of the OX40 agonist ivuxolimab. Receptors were obtained from an adult with an advanced solid tumor such as melanoma, head and neck, liver or kidney cancer.

This chain connects TRBV6-5 to TRBJ1-2; D gene uncertain. CDR3 size: 15 residues. Trimming took 6 bases from V and 4 from J, leaving 18 bases between them. The germline V gene encodes CDR1 MNHEY and CDR2 SVGAGI. Here the CDR3 reads CASRNSPRTRYGYTF. Written as DNA, the CDR3 is TGTGCCAGCAGAAATAGCCCAAGGACCCGCTATGGCTACACCTTC.

The chain employs TRBV7-9 and TRBJ1-2; D possibly corresponds to TRBD1 (5 bases). CDR1 and CDR2 (germline): SEHNR, FQNEAQ (reference sequence). Trimming removed 8 bases from V and 10 bases from J, with 14 bases in between. The CDR3 length is 11 residues. The CDR3 DNA is TGTGCCAGCGGGGGTCGCGGGGACTACACCTTC. Its translation is CASGGRGDYTF.

V and J are TRBV29-1 and TRBJ2-1; 7 bases match TRBD2. The CDR3 contains 12 residues. Germline V gene lookup returns CDR1 SQVTM and CDR2 ANQGSEA. After removal of 4 bases from V and 7 bases from J, the junction contained 4 bases not matched to a gene. This chain's CDR3 is CSVAVGGNEQFF. CDR3 in DNA: TGCAGCGTTGCGGTCGGGGGGAATGAGCAGTTCTTC.

The rearrangement links TRBV2 to TRBJ1-3; 8 positions agree with TRBD1. Unmatched junction bases numbered 13, after V lost 8 bases and J lost 4 bases. CDR1 and CDR2 (germline): SNHLY, FYNNEI. This CDR3 spans 16 amino acids. The DNA of the CDR3 is TGTGCCAGCTCACCTAGACAGGGGCCGAAGGGAAACACCATATATTTT. Its translation is CASSPRQGPKGNTIYF.

The CDR3 loop reads CASSGVGGEKLFF. The CDR3 coding sequence is TGTGCCAGCAGCGGAGTGGGGGGTGAAAAACTGTTTTTT. The V call is TRBV5-8, the J call TRBJ1-4, with D possibly being TRBD1 (5 bases). V was pared by 4 bases and J by 7 bases, with 11 bases between. CDR3 length: 13 residues. Germline V gene lookup returns CDR1 SGHTS and CDR2 YDEGEE.

The rearrangement joins TRBV7-2 to TRBJ2-7; TRBD1 agrees at 10 bases. Per the germline V gene, CDR1 is SGHTA and CDR2 is FQGNSA. The V and J ends lost 5 bases and 5 bases, in that order; junction bases with no gene match: 9. The CDR3 runs to 15 residues. The CDR3 region is CASSVPGQGFNEQYF. DNA of the CDR3: TGTGCCAGCAGCGTGCCGGGACAGGGGTTCAACGAGCAGTACTTC. The whole variable domain, filled in from reference TRBV7-2 and TRBJ2-7, reads GAGVSQSPSNKVTEKGKDVELRCDPISGHTALYWYRQSLGQGLEFLIYFQGNSAPDKSGLPSDRFSAERTGGSVSTLTIQRTQQEDSAVYLCASSVPGQGFNEQYFGPGTRLTVT.

J is TRBJ1-1 and V is TRBV2, with D possibly TRBD1 on 5 matching bases. The CDR3 has 16 residues. V shed 4 bases and J shed 4 bases, with 19 bases lying between them. Germline V gene sequence: CDR1 SNHLY, CDR2 FYNNEI. CDR3 region: CASSAGFGGVGTEAFF. The CDR3 nucleotides read TGTGCCAGCAGTGCGGGGTTTGGGGGGGTTGGCACTGAAGCTTTCTTT.

This clone was picked up one time. The rearrangement joins TRBV7-9 to TRBJ2-5, with D possibly TRBD1 on 6 matching bases. CDR3 size: 16 residues. V lost 6 bases and J 0 bases, leaving 17 bases between the germline ends. Per the germline V gene, CDR1 is SEHNR and CDR2 is FQNEAQ (reference sequence). CDR3: CASRPRGGWYQETQYF. In nucleotides, the CDR3 is TGTGCCAGCAGACCCAGGGGCGGTTGGTACCAAGAGACCCAGTACTTC.

The V and J genes are TRBV15 and TRBJ1-2, with D uncertain. Germline CDR1 LNHNV, CDR2 YYDKDF (reference sequence). V was pared by 0 bases and J by 3 bases, with 5 bases between. There are 13 residues in the CDR3. CDR3: CATSRDRDYGYTF. Written as DNA, the CDR3 is TGTGCCACCAGCAGAGATCGGGACTATGGCTACACCTTC.

The rearrangement uses TRBV30 and TRBJ1-4; D is undetermined. From germline, CDR1 is GTSNPN and CDR2 SVGIG (reference sequence). Trimming shortened V by 1 base and J by 0 bases, and 9 bases separated the two germline ends. The CDR3 is 15 residues long. The CDR3 bases are TGTGCCTGGAGTGCCTCGACTGCAACTAATGAAAAACTGTTTTTT. It translates to CAWSASTATNEKLFF.

The chain links TRBV27 to TRBJ2-6; D is possibly TRBD2 (5 bases). Germline CDR1 is MNHEY and CDR2 is SMNVEV (reference sequence). This CDR3 spans 18 amino acids. The V end lost 2 bases, the J end lost 3 bases, and 17 bases lay between the germline ends. CDR3: CASSLRARLGVGANVLTF. CDR3 bases: TGTGCCAGCAGTTTAAGGGCCAGGCTGGGAGTTGGGGCCAACGTCCTGACTTTC. Based on the CDR3 plus reference TRBV27 and TRBJ2-6, the full variable domain is EAQVTQNPRYLITVTGKKLTVTCSQNMNHEYMSWYRQDPGLGLRQIYYSMNVEVTDKGDVPEGYKVSRKEKRNFPLILESPSPNQTSLYFCASSLRARLGVGANVLTFGAGSRLTVL.

V and J are TRBV2 and TRBJ1-2, with unresolved D. In germline, CDR1 is SNHLY, CDR2 FYNNEI. The germline V and J ends were trimmed by 1 base and 0 bases, with 9 bases remaining between them. The CDR3 runs 15 residues. For the CDR3, the DNA is TGTGCCAGCAGTGAAGTAGGGCAGGCTAACTATGGCTACACCTTC. Encoded protein: CASSEVGQANYGYTF.

This chain uses TRBV5-4 with TRBJ2-7; D possibly corresponds to TRBD1 (6 bases). CDR1 SGHNT and CDR2 YYREEE come from the germline V gene (reference sequence). The CDR3 covers 15 residues. With 4 bases removed from V and 5 bases from J, the gap between germline ends came to 19 bases. The CDR3 DNA follows: TGTGCCAGCAGCCCCCTCAGGGGTAGGGCCGACGAGCAGTACTTC. The encoded protein is CASSPLRGRADEQYF.

This chain uses TRBV11-2 with TRBJ2-1; tentatively, D is TRBD2 (7 bases). This CDR3 region has 15 residues. Germline values: CDR1 SGHAT, CDR2 FQNNGV. Trimming stripped 5 bases from V and 10 bases from J, with 21 bases between. CDR3 amino acids: CASSQSGGPQGEQFF. DNA for the CDR3: TGTGCCAGCAGCCAGTCGGGGGGCCCTCAGGGAGAGCAGTTCTTC.

The chain employs TRBV30 and TRBJ1-4; D is undetermined. This CDR3 is built from 14 residues. In germline, CDR1 is GTSNPN, CDR2 SVGIG (reference sequence). V dropped 2 bases and J dropped 7 bases, with 14 bases sitting between them. The CDR3 protein is CAWSFEGSGEKLFF. As DNA, the CDR3 is TGTGCCTGGAGTTTTGAGGGTTCTGGTGAAAAACTGTTTTTT.

The CDR3 DNA follows: TGCGCCAGCAGCGTCTCGGACAGGGAGCAGTTCTTC. This codes for CASSVSDREQFF. The rearrangement uses TRBV5-1 and TRBJ2-1; 7 nucleotides agree with TRBD1. V shed 4 bases, J shed 10 bases, and the junction held 5 bases outside the gene matches. The CDR3 is 12 residues long. CDR1 is SGHRS and CDR2 is YFSETQ in the germline V gene.

This clone was observed a single time. V and J are TRBV4-1 and TRBJ2-5, with TRBD2 as a possible D gene (7 bases). The CDR3 has 15 amino acids. CDR1 is MGHRA, CDR2 YSYEKL, per germline. Trimming removed 7 bases at V and 5 bases at J, with 20 bases between. CDR3 DNA: TGCGCCAGCACCCGAGACGAGGGGAGGGGGGAGACCCAGTACTTC. Protein sequence: CASTRDEGRGETQYF.

The chain employs TRBV5-5 and TRBJ2-3, with a tentative D call TRBD1 (6 bases). The germline CDR1 and CDR2 sequences are SGHKS and YYEKEE (reference sequence). The CDR3 sequence is 17 residues long. V was shortened by 0 bases and J by 5 bases, with 19 bases between the two germline ends. The CDR3 is CASSLAWASGARDTQYF. The CDR3 DNA sequence: TGTGCCAGCAGCTTGGCCTGGGCATCAGGGGCGAGAGATACGCAGTATTTT. The full variable domain, in which reference TRBV5-5 and TRBJ2-3 provide the parts outside the CDR3, is DAGVTQSPTHLIKTRGQQVTLRCSPISGHKSVSWYQQVLGQGPQFIFQYYEKEERGRGNFPDRFSARQFPNYSSELNVNALLLGDSALYLCASSLAWASGARDTQYFGPGTRLTVL.